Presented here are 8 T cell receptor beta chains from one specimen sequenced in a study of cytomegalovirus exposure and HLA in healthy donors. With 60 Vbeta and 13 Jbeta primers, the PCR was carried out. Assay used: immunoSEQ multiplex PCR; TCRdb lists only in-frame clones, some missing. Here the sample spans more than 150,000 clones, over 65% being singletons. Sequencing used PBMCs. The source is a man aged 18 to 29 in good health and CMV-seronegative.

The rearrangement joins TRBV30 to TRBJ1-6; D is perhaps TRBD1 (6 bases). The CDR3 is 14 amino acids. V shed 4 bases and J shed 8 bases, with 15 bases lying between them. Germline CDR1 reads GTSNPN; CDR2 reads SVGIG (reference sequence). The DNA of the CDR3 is TGTGCCTGGATGGACGCGGGGGGCGATTCACCCCTCCACTTT. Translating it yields CAWMDAGGDSPLHF.

The CDR3 region is CASSLSRGGQLVYKAFF. CDR3 nucleotides: TGTGCCAGCAGTTTATCTCGTGGGGGACAACTGGTCTATAAAGCTTTCTTT. The chain joins TRBV28 to TRBJ1-1; D perhaps matches TRBD1 (6 bases). This CDR3 contains 17 residues. Trimming took 1 base from V and 9 from J, leaving 24 bases between them. From germline, CDR1 is MDHEN and CDR2 SYDVKM.

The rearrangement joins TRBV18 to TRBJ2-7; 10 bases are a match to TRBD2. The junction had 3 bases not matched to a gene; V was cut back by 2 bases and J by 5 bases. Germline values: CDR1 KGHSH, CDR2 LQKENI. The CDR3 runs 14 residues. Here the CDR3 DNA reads TGTGCCAGCTCACCAGGGCTAGCGGGGGACGAGCAGTACTTC. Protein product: CASSPGLAGDEQYF.

In DNA, the CDR3 is TGTGCCAGTACCCAAGCCTGGACAGGTAATCAGCCCCAGCATTTT. This codes for CASTQAWTGNQPQHF. The chain links TRBV19 to TRBJ1-5; 7 bases line up with TRBD1. The germline V gene encodes CDR1 LNHDA and CDR2 SQIVND (reference sequence). J lost 4 bases, V lost 7 bases, and 10 bases had no gene match. The CDR3 is 15 amino acids. The full variable domain, completed using reference TRBV19 and TRBJ1-5, is DGGITQSPKYLFRKEGQNVTLSCEQNLNHDAMYWYRQDPGQGLRLIYYSQIVNDFQKGDIAEGYSVSREKKESFPLTVTSAQKNPTAFYLCASTQAWTGNQPQHFGDGTRLSIL.

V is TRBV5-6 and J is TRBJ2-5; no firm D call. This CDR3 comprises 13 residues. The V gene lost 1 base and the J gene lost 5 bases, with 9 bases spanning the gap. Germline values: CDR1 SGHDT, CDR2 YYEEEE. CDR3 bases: TGTGCCAGCAGCTTGCCCCCCCGGGAGACCCAGTACTTC. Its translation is CASSLPPRETQYF.

CDR3 region: CATSRGGGVGTEAFF. CDR3 sequence (DNA): TGTGCCACCAGCAGAGGGGGAGGGGTCGGCACTGAAGCTTTCTTT. This chain connects TRBV15 to TRBJ1-1, with D maybe TRBD1 (5 bases). There are 15 residues in the CDR3. Trimming left V 1 base short and J 4 bases short, with 13 bases between. CDR1 is LNHNV, CDR2 YYDKDF, per germline (reference sequence).

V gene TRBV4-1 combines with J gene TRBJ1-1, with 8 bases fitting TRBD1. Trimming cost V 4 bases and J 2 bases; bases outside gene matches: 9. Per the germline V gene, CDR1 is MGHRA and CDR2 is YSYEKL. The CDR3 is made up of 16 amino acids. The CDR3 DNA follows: TGCGCCAGCAGCCGACTCCAACAGGGGGTAAACACTGAAGCTTTCTTT. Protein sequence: CASSRLQQGVNTEAFF.

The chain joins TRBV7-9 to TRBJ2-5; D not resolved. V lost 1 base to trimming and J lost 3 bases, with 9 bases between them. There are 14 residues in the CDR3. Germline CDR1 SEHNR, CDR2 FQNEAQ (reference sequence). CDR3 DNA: TGTGCCAGCAGCTTAGATCAGGTTAAAGAGACCCAGTACTTC. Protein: CASSLDQVKETQYF.